This T cell receptor beta chain was documented in a study of regulatory and conventional T cells in RAG deficiency. With respect to this clone: Its antigen is as yet unknown.

Study-level points and caveats: Treg unique TCR beta sequences were approximately 99-fold fewer in Omenn syndrome and CID/AS patients than controls. Shannon entropy fell and Simpson indices rose in RAG-deficient patients.

Measured with immunoSEQ multiplex PCR; TCRdb has only the in-frame clones, and not every one. The sample contains some 28,000 clones, over 80% of which appear only once. The CDR3 runs 16 residues. Germline-derived CDR1 and CDR2 are SGHRS and YFSETQ. The J segment lost 0 bases and the V segment lost 3 bases, leaving 6 bases of the junction unmatched. Genomic DNA came from blood regulatory T cells gated CD4+ CD25-high CD127-low. The sample was also linked to a second study, of regulatory T cells. According to that study: The PCR used 52 TRBV and 13 TRBJ primers.

V gene TRBV5-1 combines with J gene TRBJ1-3; 7 bases match TRBD1. The receptor was isolated from a human donor in good health. Sequencing was done on a sample of Tregs sorted from blood. The CDR3 protein is CASSWGDSRSGNTIYF. Here the CDR3 DNA reads TGCGCCAGCAGCTGGGGGGACAGCCGCTCTGGAAACACCATATATTTT.